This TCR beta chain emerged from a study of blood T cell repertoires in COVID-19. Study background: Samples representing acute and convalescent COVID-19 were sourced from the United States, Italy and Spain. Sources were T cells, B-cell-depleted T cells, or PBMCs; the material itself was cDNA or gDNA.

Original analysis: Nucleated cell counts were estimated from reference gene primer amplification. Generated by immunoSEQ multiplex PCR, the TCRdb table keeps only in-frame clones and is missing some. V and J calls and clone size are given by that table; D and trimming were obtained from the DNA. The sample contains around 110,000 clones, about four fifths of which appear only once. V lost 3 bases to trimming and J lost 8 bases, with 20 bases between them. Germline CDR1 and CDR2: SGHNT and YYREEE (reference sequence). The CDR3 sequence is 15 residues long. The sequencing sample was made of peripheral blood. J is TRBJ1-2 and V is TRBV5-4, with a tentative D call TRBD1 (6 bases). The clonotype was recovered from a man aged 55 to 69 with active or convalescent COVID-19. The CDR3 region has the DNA TGTGCCAGCAGCTCCGGGCTTCCACGAAGGGGGGGCTACACCTTC. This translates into CASSSGLPRRGGYTF. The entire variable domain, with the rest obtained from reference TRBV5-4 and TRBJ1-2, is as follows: ETGVTQSPTHLIKTRGQQVTLRCSSQSGHNTVSWYQQALGQGPQFIFQYYREEENGRGNFPPRFSGLQFPNYSSELNVNALELDDSALYLCASSSGLPRRGGYTFGSGTRLTVV.